This T cell receptor (beta chain) was captured by sequencing in a study of blood T cell repertoires in COVID-19. Study at large: Acute and convalescent COVID-19 specimens originated in the United States, Italy and Spain.

Participants' own reports of clinical history determined their cohort assignment. Donors in Cohort 3 counted as recovered after two negative PCRs, clearance, or symptom resolution. This clone has only a few counts. This CDR3 spans 18 amino acids. Germline CDR1 and CDR2: SQVTM and ANQGSEA. J lost 3 bases, V lost 1 base, and 14 bases had no gene match. The data were produced by immunoSEQ multiplex PCR, yet TCRdb's version contains in-frame clones alone and is incomplete. The sample lists approximately 300,000 clones, roughly 86% seen once, with almost 9.5% in the top ten. The receptor was derived from a woman in her twenties or thirties who had recovered from COVID-19. The sequencing input was PBMCs or T cells enriched from blood (not recorded which). The gene calls are TRBV29-1 and TRBJ1-2; 10 positions agree with TRBD1. The CDR3 spells CSVEGRSTGGALDYGYTF. CDR3 coding DNA: TGCAGCGTTGAAGGACGCTCGACAGGGGGCGCTTTGGACTATGGCTACACCTTC.